This T cell receptor beta chain originates from a study of CD8 T cells in Susac syndrome. The trim removed 3 bases at V and 4 bases at J, leaving 4 bases unmatched. The CDR3 is 14 residues long. Looked up from germline, CDR1 is LGHDT and CDR2 is YNNKEL (reference sequence). An amount of RNA that ranged from roughly 0.45 to 1 ug was reverse transcribed with random hexamers. TCRdb re-derived calls from the immunoSEQ multiplex PCR reads in MiXCR, one entry per CDR3 protein. Counted here are some 150,000 distinct CDR3 sequences, approximately 94% occurring once; the ten biggest clones make up about 0.076%.

The source material was CD4+ T cells from PBMCs. The source is a human donor in good health. The chain combines TRBV3-1 with TRBJ2-5; 8 nucleotides align to TRBD1. CDR3 protein: CASSQGTGGETQYF. The CDR3 region has the DNA TGTGCCAGCAGCCAGGGGACAGGAGGAGAGACCCAGTACTTC.